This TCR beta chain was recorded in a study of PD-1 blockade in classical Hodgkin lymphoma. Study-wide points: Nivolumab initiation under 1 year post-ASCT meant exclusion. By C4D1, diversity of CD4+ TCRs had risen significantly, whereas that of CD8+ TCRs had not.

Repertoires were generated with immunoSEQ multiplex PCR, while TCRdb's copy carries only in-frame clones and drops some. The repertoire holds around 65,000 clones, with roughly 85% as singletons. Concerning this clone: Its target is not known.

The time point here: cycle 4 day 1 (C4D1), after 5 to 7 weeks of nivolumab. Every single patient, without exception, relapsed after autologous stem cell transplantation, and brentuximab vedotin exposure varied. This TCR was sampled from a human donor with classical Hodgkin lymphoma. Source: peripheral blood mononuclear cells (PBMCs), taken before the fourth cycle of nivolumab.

CDR3 sequence reads: CASSEAGNVVFNEQFF. DNA for the CDR3: TGTGCCAGCAGTGAAGCCGGAAATGTCGTTTTCAATGAGCAGTTCTTC. The genes are TRBV2 and TRBJ2-1; no clear D gene. Germline V gene lookup returns CDR1 SNHLY and CDR2 FYNNEI. Trimming stripped 0 bases from V and 6 bases from J, with 15 bases between. There are 16 residues in the CDR3.